This entry lists 15 T cell receptor beta chains sequenced from one sample in a study of cytomegalovirus exposure and HLA in healthy donors. 60 Vbeta and 13 Jbeta primers were used in PCR. Libraries were prepared by immunoSEQ multiplex PCR; TCRdb keeps only in-frame clonotypes and omits some of them. The data hold more than 110,000 clones, with about 78% observed a single time. Sequenced: PBMCs. The receptor source for this set is a young man in good health and CMV-seronegative.

This chain uses TRBV2 with TRBJ1-1; 12 bases map to TRBD1. The CDR3 runs to 17 residues. V was clipped by 6 bases and J by 4 bases; unmatched bases: 12. The V gene's germline CDR1 is SNHLY and CDR2 FYNNEI. This CDR3 reads CASSVPGQGAPGTEAFF. CDR3 DNA sequence: TGTGCCAGCAGCGTACCGGGACAGGGGGCCCCTGGCACTGAAGCTTTCTTT. Filled out from reference TRBV2 and TRBJ1-1, the complete variable domain reads EPEVTQTPSHQVTQMGQEVILRCVPISNHLYFYWYRQILGQKVEFLVSFYNNEISEKSEIFDDQFSVERPDGSNFTLKIRSTKLEDSAMYFCASSVPGQGAPGTEAFFGQGTRLTVV.

The chain has TRBV19 and TRBJ2-4; TRBD2 matches at 13 bases. The germline gives CDR1 LNHDA, CDR2 SQIVND (reference sequence). The CDR3 runs 17 residues. Trimming cost V 5 bases and J 0 bases; bases outside gene matches: 4. The CDR3 protein is CASSPWTSGGAKNIQYF. For the CDR3, the DNA is TGTGCCAGTAGTCCCTGGACTAGCGGGGGAGCCAAAAACATTCAGTACTTC.

This sequence joins TRBV9 and TRBJ1-2; TRBD1 agrees at 8 bases. The germline gives CDR1 SGDLS, CDR2 YYNGEE. The CDR3 runs 15 residues. The V and J ends lost 4 bases and 1 base, in that order; junction bases with no gene match: 6. CDR3 in amino acids: CASSPQGAINYGYTF. Written as DNA, the CDR3 is TGTGCCAGCAGCCCTCAGGGGGCTATTAACTATGGCTACACCTTC. Together with reference TRBV9 and TRBJ1-2, the CDR3 gives the full variable domain: DSGVTQTPKHLITATGQRVTLRCSPRSGDLSVYWYQQSLDQGLQFLIQYYNGEERAKGNILERFSAQQFPDLHSELNLSSLELGDSALYFCASSPQGAINYGYTFGSGTRLTVV.

This chain joins TRBV27 and TRBJ1-1; no definite D call. Trimming stripped 6 bases from V and 0 bases from J, with 8 bases between. The V gene's germline CDR1 is MNHEY and CDR2 SMNVEV (reference sequence). The CDR3 loop spans 13 amino acids. Written as DNA, the CDR3 is TGTGCCAGCAGCTTAACAGTGAACACTGAAGCTTTCTTT. This sequence encodes CASSLTVNTEAFF.

This rearrangement joins TRBV11-2 to TRBJ2-2; a possible D gene is TRBD1 (6 bases). The better agreement between TRBJ1-3 and the DNA end casts doubt on the J call. The CDR3 is 16 residues long. Germline loops: CDR1 SGHAT, CDR2 FQNNGV. CDR3 protein: CASSLDLAGVGNTIYF. The CDR3 coding sequence is TGTGCCAGCAGCTTAGATCTGGCAGGGGTCGGAAACACCATATATTTT.

This chain uses TRBV7-6 with TRBJ1-6; 7 nucleotides align to TRBD1. CDR1 SGHVS and CDR2 FNYEAQ come from the germline V gene. The CDR3 has 16 amino acids. V shed 5 bases, J shed 4 bases, and the junction held 8 bases outside the gene matches. The CDR3 loop is CASSPQGVGYNSPLHF. The CDR3 bases are TGTGCCAGCAGCCCCCAGGGGGTCGGGTATAATTCACCCCTCCACTTT.

The gene calls are TRBV10-1 and TRBJ2-3, with 8 positions matching TRBD2. The CDR3 is 15 residues long. From germline, CDR1 is WNHNN and CDR2 SYGVQD (reference sequence). J was trimmed by 2 bases and V by 2 bases; bases with no gene match: 3. The CDR3 protein is CASSEGLASTDTQYF. DNA of the CDR3: TGCGCCAGCAGTGAGGGACTAGCTTCCACAGATACGCAGTATTTT.

The chain has TRBV28 and TRBJ1-5; D call uncertain. Germline V gene data show CDR1 as MDHEN and CDR2 as SYDVKM. Deletions cut 2 bases from V and 8 bases from J, with 16 bases between. This CDR3 comprises 15 residues. In nucleotides, the CDR3 is TGTGCCAGCAGTTTAACTACAGCGGTGGGGAAGCCCCAGCATTTT. It specifies CASSLTTAVGKPQHF.

The genes are TRBV28 and TRBJ2-2, with 10 bases identical to TRBD2. The germline CDR1 and CDR2 sequences are MDHEN and SYDVKM. This CDR3 has 16 residues. Trimming cost V 6 bases and J 5 bases; bases outside gene matches: 9. CDR3 coding DNA: TGTGCCAGCAGGAGGCTAGCGGGAGCGGGGACCGGGGAGCTGTTTTTT. It translates to CASRRLAGAGTGELFF.

The rearrangement links TRBV29-1 to TRBJ1-2; TRBD1 agrees at 7 bases. CDR1 SQVTM and CDR2 ANQGSEA come from the germline V gene. The V and J ends lost 2 bases and 8 bases, in that order; junction bases with no gene match: 11. This CDR3 comprises 14 residues. The CDR3 DNA reads TGCAGCGTTGAAATTGGTTTAGGGGGCGGCGGCTACACCTTC. Amino acids: CSVEIGLGGGGYTF.

This clone was recorded once. The rearrangement links TRBV15 to TRBJ1-1; 8 nucleotides match TRBD1. Per germline, CDR1 LNHNV and CDR2 YYDKDF (reference sequence). The CDR3 has 13 amino acids. The ends lost 3 bases at V and 6 bases at J; junction bases unmatched: 3. The CDR3, as DNA: TGTGCCACCAGCAGGGACAGGGCCGCTGAAGCTTTCTTT. It translates to CATSRDRAAEAFF. The variable domain in full, with the rest retrieved from reference TRBV15 and TRBJ1-1, is DAMVIQNPRYQVTQFGKPVTLSCSQTLNHNVMYWYQQKSSQAPKLLFHYYDKDFNNEADTPDNFQSRRPNTSFCFLDIRSPGLGDTAMYLCATSRDRAAEAFFGQGTRLTVV.

The rearrangement joins TRBV19 to TRBJ1-1, with a possible D match to TRBD1 (6 bases). CDR1 is LNHDA and CDR2 is SQIVND in the germline V gene (reference sequence). V was cut by 5 bases and J by 0 bases, with 10 bases left in between. The CDR3 contains 14 residues. The CDR3 is CASSYQGLNTEAFF. In DNA form, the CDR3 reads TGTGCCAGTAGTTACCAGGGGTTGAACACTGAAGCTTTCTTT.

The V and J genes are TRBV6-4 and TRBJ2-1, with TRBD2 identical over 8 bases. CDR1 is MRHNA and CDR2 is SNTAGT in the germline V gene. J was trimmed by 1 base and V by 2 bases; bases with no gene match: 4. The CDR3 runs to 16 residues. For the CDR3, the DNA is TGTGCCAGCAGTGACCGCGGGGGGCAATCCTACAATGAGCAGTTCTTC. Amino acids: CASSDRGGQSYNEQFF.

This clone was observed a handful of times. V and J are TRBV5-1 and TRBJ2-7; 11 bases align to TRBD2. Germline loops: CDR1 SGHRS, CDR2 YFSETQ. The V gene end was trimmed by 0 bases and the J gene end by 0 bases; junction bases not matched to a gene: 8. The CDR3 spans 18 residues. The CDR3 DNA sequence: TGCGCCAGCAGCTTGGAGGCTAGCGGGGGGACTCTCTCCTACGAGCAGTACTTC. Its protein product is CASSLEASGGTLSYEQYF.

The genes are TRBV7-6 and TRBJ2-7, with 9 nucleotides matching TRBD1. V trimming: 3 bases; J trimming: 3 bases; junction bases outside the gene matches: 3. Germline V lookup: CDR1 SGHVS, CDR2 FNYEAQ. The CDR3 contains 14 residues. The CDR3 bases are TGTGCCAGCAGCTTGGGACAGGGTGTCTACGAGCAGTACTTC. It specifies CASSLGQGVYEQYF.